This T cell receptor beta chain was found in a study of PD-L1 blockade in urothelial cancer. Study background: At 3 weeks after treatment start (second dose) and again at 6 weeks, blood was analyzed. Study outcomes and limitations: In blood at 3 weeks, tumor-associated clones expanded more among patients with durable benefit.

Only in-frame clones appear in the TCRdb table, and some are missing; sequencing was by immunoSEQ multiplex PCR. Of approximately 100,000 clones listed, about 91% are singletons. In the case of this clone: Its target is not known.

Patients each gave 1 to 8 samples, pretreatment and on-treatment. This CDR3 has 15 residues. CDR1 is MNHNS and CDR2 is SASEGT in the germline V gene. After removal of 4 bases from V and 5 bases from J, the junction contained 8 bases not matched to a gene. The source was PBMCs, collected around atezolizumab (anti-PD-L1) treatment. The V gene is TRBV6-1, the J gene TRBJ2-5, with TRBD1 matching 9 bases. The clonotype was recovered from an elderly woman with urothelial cancer. The CDR3 coding sequence is TGTGCCAGCAGTGTGACAGGGGGAGCGGGTGAGACCCAGTACTTC. Protein sequence: CASSVTGGAGETQYF.